Each of the 9 T cell receptor beta chains below was sequenced from the same sample in a study of Ad26.COV2.S vaccination and SARS-CoV-2 variants. Produced via immunoSEQ multiplex PCR; TCRdb's table is partial and in-frame only. The sample lists approximately 420,000 clones, roughly nine tenths seen once, with under 3.5% in the top ten. Treatment specified: roughly 18 received Ad26.COV2.S at low or high dose, single or two shots; about 5 received placebo; per-sample allocation not given. Sampling occurred on day 63 after the first vaccine or placebo injection. The sequencing here drew on peripheral blood, taken in a trial of Ad26.COV2.S vaccine versus placebo. The receptors derive from a person between 18 and 59 years old who received the Ad26.COV2.S COVID-19 vaccine or a placebo.

The chain joins TRBV3-1 (or the pseudogene TRBV3-2) to TRBJ1-2; TRBD1 is a possible D gene (5 bases). The V end was cut by 2 bases, the J end by 6 bases, with 13 bases between. Germline CDR1 is LGHDT and CDR2 is YNNKEL (reference sequence). The CDR3 length is 14 residues. Here the CDR3 reads CASSQPNFRDGYTF. CDR3 sequence (DNA): TGTGCCAGCAGCCAACCCAATTTCAGGGATGGCTACACCTTC.

This chain joins TRBV5-1 and TRBJ1-1; D may be TRBD1 (5 bases). The germline gives CDR1 SGHRS, CDR2 YFSETQ. With 0 bases removed from V and 5 bases from J, the gap between germline ends came to 8 bases. The CDR3 totals 13 residues. CDR3 nucleotide sequence: TGCGCCAGCAGCTTGGGGGCAGGGACTGAAGCTTTCTTT. This codes for CASSLGAGTEAFF.

CDR3 in DNA: TGTGCCAGCAGCTTATTCGGTGAAGCTTTCTTT. The encoded protein is CASSLFGEAFF. The gene calls are TRBV11-2 and TRBJ1-1; no definite D call. Deletions cut 2 bases from V and 7 bases from J, with 5 bases between. The CDR3 extends over 11 amino acids. CDR1 is SGHAT, CDR2 FQNNGV, per germline.

V usage is TRBV10-3 and J usage is TRBJ1-2, with unresolved D. V was cut by 0 bases and J by 1 base, with 9 bases left in between. The V gene's germline CDR1 is ENHRY and CDR2 SYGVKD. The CDR3 length is 15 residues. The CDR3 loop reads CAISESILGNYGYTF. The CDR3 DNA reads TGTGCCATCAGTGAGTCGATCTTAGGTAACTATGGCTACACCTTC.

V and J are TRBV9 and TRBJ2-3, with D unresolved. The length of the CDR3 is 13 residues. Germline V gene data show CDR1 as SGDLS and CDR2 as YYNGEE. V was pared by 2 bases and J by 0 bases, with 4 bases between. DNA for the CDR3: TGTGCCAGCAGCGTTATCAGCACAGATACGCAGTATTTT. Translation gives CASSVISTDTQYF.

This clone was counted a single time. CDR3 sequence (DNA): TGCGCCAGCAGTTCAGGGTGGACCGGGGAGCTGTTTTTT. The encoded protein is CASSSGWTGELFF. The chain has TRBV5-1 and TRBJ2-2; TRBD1 is a possible D gene (5 bases). CDR1 and CDR2 (germline): SGHRS, YFSETQ. With 5 bases removed from V and 5 bases from J, the gap between germline ends came to 10 bases. The length of the CDR3 is 13 residues.

The V call is TRBV5-4, the J call TRBJ1-4; D is unclear. V lost 0 bases to trimming and J lost 7 bases, with 13 bases between them. The CDR3 sequence is 15 residues long. In germline, CDR1 is SGHNT, CDR2 YYREEE (reference sequence). The CDR3 region is CASSLDQSLGEKLFF. The CDR3 nucleotides read TGTGCCAGCAGCTTGGATCAGTCCCTTGGTGAAAAACTGTTTTTT.

This rearrangement joins TRBV11-3 to TRBJ2-1; maybe TRBD1 (5 bases). Germline CDR1 is SGHNT and CDR2 is YENEEA. Trimming removed 2 bases at V and 4 bases at J, with 9 bases between. This CDR3 has 14 residues. The DNA for the CDR3 is TGTGCCAGCAGCTTACTGGGGCGGTACAATGAGCAGTTCTTC. It specifies CASSLLGRYNEQFF.

A single count supports this clone. This chain uses TRBV7-9 with TRBJ2-2, with D unclear. CDR3 size: 15 residues. Germline V gene sequence: CDR1 SEHNR, CDR2 FQNEAQ (reference sequence). The V end was cut by 1 base, the J end by 2 bases, with 8 bases between. The CDR3 region is CASSLVSANTGELFF. Written as DNA, the CDR3 is TGTGCCAGCAGCTTAGTGTCGGCTAACACCGGGGAGCTGTTTTTT.